A single sample gave rise to the 22 T cell receptor beta chains below, sequenced in a study of blood T cell repertoires in COVID-19. The table came from immunoSEQ multiplex PCR; TCRdb's copy has only in-frame clones and leaves some out. The sample holds around 190,000 clones, roughly 82% seen once. Sequences were obtained from PBMCs or T cells enriched from blood (not recorded which). The source is a man aged 35-49 years with acute COVID-19.

The table lists this clone with a few counts. CDR3 residues: CASSKVGAVNTEAFF. DNA for the CDR3: TGTGCCAGCAGTAAGGTAGGGGCCGTCAACACTGAAGCTTTCTTT. V usage is TRBV27 and J usage is TRBJ1-1, with D possibly being TRBD1 (5 bases). Germline V CDR1 and CDR2: MNHEY, SMNVEV (reference sequence). V lost 5 bases, J lost 2 bases, and 15 bases lay in between. The CDR3 runs to 15 residues.

This clone occurred a few times. V gene TRBV10-2 combines with J gene TRBJ2-7; D is perhaps TRBD2 (5 bases). Germline lookup yields CDR1 WSHSY and CDR2 SAAADI. The CDR3 consists of 16 residues. Trimming cost V 0 bases and J 2 bases, with 14 bases left between them. CDR3 sequence (DNA): TGCGCCAGCAGTGAGTCATTTCTTCGGCGGGCCTACGAGCAGTACTTC. It encodes CASSESFLRRAYEQYF.

This chain joins TRBV19 and TRBJ1-1, with D maybe TRBD1 (6 bases). V dropped 8 bases and J dropped 7 bases, with 17 bases sitting between them. Per the germline V gene, CDR1 is LNHDA and CDR2 is SQIVND (reference sequence). CDR3 length equals 13 residues. The CDR3 sequence is CASCTSGAIEAFF. CDR3 sequence (DNA): TGTGCCAGTTGTACTTCAGGGGCTATTGAAGCTTTCTTT.

The DNA of the CDR3 is TGTGCCAGCAGCCTCCGGGACAGGGCTGGCGGCTACACCTTC. As protein: CASSLRDRAGGYTF. The chain is built from TRBV9 and TRBJ1-2; 9 bases agree with TRBD1. Germline V gene lookup returns CDR1 SGDLS and CDR2 YYNGEE. The CDR3 runs 14 residues. The V segment lost 4 bases and the J segment 8 bases; nucleotides outside the gene matches: 9. Using reference TRBV9 and TRBJ1-2 for the parts outside the CDR3, the full variable domain is DSGVTQTPKHLITATGQRVTLRCSPRSGDLSVYWYQQSLDQGLQFLIQYYNGEERAKGNILERFSAQQFPDLHSELNLSSLELGDSALYFCASSLRDRAGGYTFGSGTRLTVV.

This chain links TRBV11-2 with TRBJ1-2; perhaps TRBD1 as D (6 bases). The CDR3 contains 14 residues. Germline V gene lookup returns CDR1 SGHAT and CDR2 FQNNGV. Trimming removed 3 bases at V and 2 bases at J, with 10 bases between. The CDR3 is CASSFGGGNYGYTF. The CDR3 coding sequence is TGTGCCAGCAGCTTTGGGGGGGGCAACTATGGCTACACCTTC.

The chain is built from TRBV5-1 and TRBJ2-7; 11 bases fit TRBD1. In germline, CDR1 is SGHRS, CDR2 YFSETQ. This CDR3 comprises 14 residues. Losses at the gene ends were 3 bases for V and 6 bases for J; bases not matched to a gene: 5. The CDR3 sequence is CASSSGTGGFEQYF. CDR3 nucleotides: TGCGCCAGCAGCTCCGGGACAGGGGGTTTCGAGCAGTACTTC.

V gene TRBV30 combines with J gene TRBJ2-3, with TRBD2 as a possible D gene (7 bases). In germline, CDR1 is GTSNPN, CDR2 SVGIG (reference sequence). Trimming shortened V by 1 base and J by 4 bases, and 9 bases separated the two germline ends. This CDR3 contains 13 residues. The CDR3 here is CAWSAGGADTQYF. The CDR3 nucleotides read TGTGCCTGGAGTGCGGGGGGCGCAGATACGCAGTATTTT. The whole variable domain, filled in from reference TRBV30 and TRBJ2-3, reads SQTIHQWPATLVQPVGSPLSLECTVEGTSNPNLYWYRQAAGRGLQLLFYSVGIGQISSEVPQNLSASRPQDRQFILSSKKLLLSDSGFYLCAWSAGGADTQYFGPGTRLTVL.

The chain links TRBV15 to TRBJ2-1, with 9 nucleotides matching TRBD1. Trimming at V came to 5 bases and at J to 4 bases, leaving 6 bases not matched to a gene. CDR1 is LNHNV and CDR2 is YYDKDF in the germline V gene (reference sequence). The CDR3 extends over 15 amino acids. The CDR3 loop reads CATSHDRGIYNEQFF. CDR3 sequence (DNA): TGTGCCACCAGCCATGACAGGGGGATATACAATGAGCAGTTCTTC.

This clone was detected a few times. This sequence joins TRBV11-2 and TRBJ1-1; TRBD1 matches 8 bases. The length of the CDR3 is 15 residues. Losses at the gene ends were 2 bases for V and 5 bases for J; bases not matched to a gene: 7. Germline V gene lookup returns CDR1 SGHAT and CDR2 FQNNGV. Here the CDR3 reads CASSLKTGGRTEAFF. The CDR3 DNA follows: TGTGCCAGCAGCTTAAAAACAGGGGGGAGAACTGAAGCTTTCTTT.

The V gene is TRBV15, the J gene TRBJ1-5, with TRBD1 matching over 7 bases. V trimming: 1 base; J trimming: 0 bases; junction bases outside the gene matches: 3. The CDR3 is 16 amino acids. The germline V gene has CDR1 LNHNV and CDR2 YYDKDF (reference sequence). CDR3 loop: CATSRGGQLSNQPQHF. The DNA for the CDR3 is TGTGCCACCAGCAGAGGGGGACAGCTTAGCAATCAGCCCCAGCATTTT.

The gene calls are TRBV6-5 and TRBJ2-2; 7 positions match TRBD2. From germline, CDR1 is MNHEY and CDR2 SVGAGI. The CDR3 runs to 13 residues. J gave up 6 bases and V 9 bases, and 7 bases lay outside the gene matches. The CDR3 DNA reads as TGTGCCAGTTTGGCGGGAGAAGCCGGGGAGCTGTTTTTT. It encodes CASLAGEAGELFF.

Regarding this clone: The sample contains more than one DNA sequence encoding this CDR3. CDR3 residues: CASSRWTSGVSTDTQYF. CDR3 in DNA: TGTGCCAGCAGTCGTTGGACTAGCGGGGTCAGCACAGATACGCAGTATTTT. The V and J genes are TRBV2 and TRBJ2-3, with TRBD2 identical over 12 bases. Per the germline V gene, CDR1 is SNHLY and CDR2 is FYNNEI. The CDR3 length is 17 residues. V was pared by 5 bases and J by 0 bases, with 6 bases of the junction left unmatched.

The genes are TRBV27 and TRBJ2-5, with 7 bases fitting TRBD1. With 7 bases clipped from V and 7 bases from J, the junction kept 15 bases outside the gene matches. Per the germline V gene, CDR1 is MNHEY and CDR2 is SMNVEV (reference sequence). The CDR3 is made up of 15 amino acids. CDR3 bases: TGTGCCAGCATTCACAGGGGAGATAGGATAGGGACCCAGTACTTC. It is translated as CASIHRGDRIGTQYF.

The chain uses TRBV16 and TRBJ2-3; 9 nucleotides match TRBD1. V lost 4 bases, J lost 3 bases, and 5 bases stayed unmatched. CDR1 and CDR2 from the germline V gene are KGHSY and FQNENV. The CDR3 spans 15 residues. CDR3 nucleotide sequence: TGTGCCAGCAGCCCGGGACAGGGCGAGACAGATACGCAGTATTTT. This encodes CASSPGQGETDTQYF.

A word on this clone: Other DNA sequences in this specimen translate into the identical CDR3. The rearrangement links TRBV5-1 to TRBJ1-3; 7 nucleotides match TRBD1. This CDR3 spans 13 amino acids. The trim removed 0 bases at V and 7 bases at J, leaving 1 base unmatched. The germline gives CDR1 SGHRS, CDR2 YFSETQ. The CDR3 protein is CASSLDRGNTIYF. The CDR3 DNA is TGCGCCAGCAGCTTGGACAGGGGTAACACCATATATTTT.

This clone was observed a single time. CDR3 sequence (DNA): TGTGCCTGGAGCCTCAAATCTGGGCAGCCAACCTATGGCTACACCTTC. Residues: CAWSLKSGQPTYGYTF. This chain links TRBV30 with TRBJ1-2; D uncertain. The CDR3 spans 16 residues. Germline V gene lookup returns CDR1 GTSNPN and CDR2 SVGIG (reference sequence). V was shortened by 3 bases and J by 4 bases, with 21 bases between the two germline ends.

This clone was recorded only once. V is TRBV3-1 (or the pseudogene TRBV3-2) and J is TRBJ2-5, with 8 positions matching TRBD2. Germline V gene sequence: CDR1 LGHDT, CDR2 YNNKEL (reference sequence). The V gene end was trimmed by 4 bases and the J gene end by 2 bases; junction bases not matched to a gene: 9. The CDR3 length is 16 residues. CDR3 DNA sequence: TGTGCCAGCAGCCCTTGGTCGGGAGGGCCTCAAGAGACCCAGTACTTC. It translates to CASSPWSGGPQETQYF.

The J gene is TRBJ2-5, the V gene TRBV21-1; TRBD1, the D gene given by the table, was not confirmed from the DNA. TRBV21-1 is flagged as a pseudogene. This CDR3 region has 14 residues. CDR3 residues: CASSKDSGQETQYF. The CDR3 nucleotides are TGTGCCAGCAGCAAGGACAGTGGCCAAGAGACCCAGTACTTC.

The gene calls are TRBV19 and TRBJ2-2; unclear D gene. CDR3 length: 13 amino acids. The germline gives CDR1 LNHDA, CDR2 SQIVND (reference sequence). V was clipped by 3 bases and J by 4 bases, with 6 bases between them. The CDR3 sequence: CASSIRVTGELFF. CDR3 nucleotides: TGTGCCAGTAGTATTCGGGTCACCGGGGAGCTGTTTTTT.

This clone was picked up a small number of times. The chain uses TRBV30 and TRBJ1-6, with 7 positions matching TRBD1. The germline gives CDR1 GTSNPN, CDR2 SVGIG (reference sequence). The length of the CDR3 is 14 residues. V shed 3 bases, J shed 7 bases, and the junction held 6 bases outside the gene matches. Written as DNA, the CDR3 is TGTGCCTGGAGGGTAGAACAGGGGAATTCACCCCTCCACTTT. This sequence encodes CAWRVEQGNSPLHF.

The V gene is TRBV7-9, the J gene TRBJ2-2; 8 positions agree with TRBD1. The V and J ends lost 4 bases and 6 bases, in that order; junction bases with no gene match: 10. In germline, CDR1 is SEHNR, CDR2 FQNEAQ (reference sequence). CDR3 length: 16 amino acids. CDR3 sequence (DNA): TGTGCCAGCAGCTCGGACAGGGTTCTCCCCCCCGGGGAGCTGTTTTTT. Translation: CASSSDRVLPPGELFF.

The chain has TRBV27 and TRBJ2-3, with TRBD2 matching 14 bases. This CDR3 is 17 amino acids long. V was clipped by 6 bases and J by 6 bases; unmatched bases: 11. CDR1 is MNHEY and CDR2 is SMNVEV in the germline V gene (reference sequence). The CDR3 protein is CASSPLGLAGGGDTQYF. The CDR3 DNA is TGTGCCAGCAGCCCATTAGGACTAGCGGGAGGCGGGGATACGCAGTATTTT.